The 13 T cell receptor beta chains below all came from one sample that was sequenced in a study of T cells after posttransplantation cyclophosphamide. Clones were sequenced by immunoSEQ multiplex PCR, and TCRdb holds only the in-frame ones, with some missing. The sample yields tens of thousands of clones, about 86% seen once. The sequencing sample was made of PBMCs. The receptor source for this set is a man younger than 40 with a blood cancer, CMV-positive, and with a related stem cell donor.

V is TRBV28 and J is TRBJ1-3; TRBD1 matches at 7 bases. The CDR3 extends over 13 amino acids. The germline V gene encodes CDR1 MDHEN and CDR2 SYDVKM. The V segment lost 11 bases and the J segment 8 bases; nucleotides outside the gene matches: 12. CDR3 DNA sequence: TGTGCCGGTAGTCCCGGACAGGATGACACCATATATTTT. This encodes CAGSPGQDDTIYF.

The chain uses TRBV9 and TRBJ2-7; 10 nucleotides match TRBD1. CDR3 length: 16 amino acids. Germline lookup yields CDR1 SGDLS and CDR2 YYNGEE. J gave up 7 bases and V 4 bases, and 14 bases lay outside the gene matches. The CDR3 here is CASSPHGGTGAREQYF. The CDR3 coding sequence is TGTGCCAGCAGCCCCCATGGAGGGACAGGGGCTCGGGAGCAGTACTTC.

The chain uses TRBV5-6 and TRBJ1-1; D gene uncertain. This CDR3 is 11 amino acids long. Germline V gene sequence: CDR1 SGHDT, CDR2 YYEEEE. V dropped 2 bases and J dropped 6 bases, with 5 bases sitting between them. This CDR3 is CASSFLSEAFF. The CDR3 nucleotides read TGTGCCAGCAGCTTTCTATCTGAAGCTTTCTTT.

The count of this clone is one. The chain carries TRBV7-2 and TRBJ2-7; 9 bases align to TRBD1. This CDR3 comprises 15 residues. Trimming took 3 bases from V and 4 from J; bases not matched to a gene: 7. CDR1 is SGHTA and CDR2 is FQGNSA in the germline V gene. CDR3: CASSFRGQGIYEQYF. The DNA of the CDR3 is TGTGCCAGCAGCTTTAGGGGACAGGGAATATACGAGCAGTACTTC.

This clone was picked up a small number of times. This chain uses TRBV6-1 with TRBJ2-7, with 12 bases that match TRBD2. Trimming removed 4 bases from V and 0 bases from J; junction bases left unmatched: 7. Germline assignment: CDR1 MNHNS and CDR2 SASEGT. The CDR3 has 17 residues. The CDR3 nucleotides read TGTGCCAGCAGTGTCACTAGCGGGAGGTATAGCTCCTACGAGCAGTACTTC. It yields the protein CASSVTSGRYSSYEQYF.

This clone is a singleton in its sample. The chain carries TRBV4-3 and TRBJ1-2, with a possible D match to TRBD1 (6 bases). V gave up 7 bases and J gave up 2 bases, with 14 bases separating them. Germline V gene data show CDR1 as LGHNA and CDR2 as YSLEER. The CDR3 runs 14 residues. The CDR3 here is CASNNRDRNYGYTF. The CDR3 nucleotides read TGCGCCAGCAACAACAGGGACCGAAACTATGGCTACACCTTC.

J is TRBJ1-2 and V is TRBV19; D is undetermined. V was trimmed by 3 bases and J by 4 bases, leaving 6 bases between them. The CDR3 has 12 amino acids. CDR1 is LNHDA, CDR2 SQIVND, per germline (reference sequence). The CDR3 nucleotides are TGTGCCAGTAGTATGAGTCTCTATGGCTACACCTTC. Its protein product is CASSMSLYGYTF.

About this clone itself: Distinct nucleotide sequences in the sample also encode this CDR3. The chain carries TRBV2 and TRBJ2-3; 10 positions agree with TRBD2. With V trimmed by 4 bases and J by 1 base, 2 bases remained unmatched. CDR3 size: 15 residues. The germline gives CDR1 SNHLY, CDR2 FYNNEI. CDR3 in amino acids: CASSGTSGGTDTQYF. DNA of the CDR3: TGTGCCAGCAGTGGGACTAGCGGTGGCACAGATACGCAGTATTTT.

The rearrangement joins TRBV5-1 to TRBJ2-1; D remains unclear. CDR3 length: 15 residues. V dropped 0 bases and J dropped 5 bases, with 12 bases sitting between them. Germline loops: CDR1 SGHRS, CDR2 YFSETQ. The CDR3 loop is CASSLVPRMDNEQFF. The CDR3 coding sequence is TGCGCCAGCAGCTTGGTTCCGCGGATGGACAATGAGCAGTTCTTC.

In DNA form, the CDR3 reads TGTGCCAGCAGCTTAAACCCGGACAGTAGCACTGAAGCTTTCTTT. Amino acid sequence: CASSLNPDSSTEAFF. The chain carries TRBV5-6 and TRBJ1-1; D might be TRBD1 (6 bases). There are 15 residues in the CDR3. Germline V gene lookup returns CDR1 SGHDT and CDR2 YYEEEE. Trimming left V 2 bases short and J 4 bases short, with 15 bases between. Variable domain in full (rest from reference TRBV5-6 and TRBJ1-1): DAGVTQSPTHLIKTRGQQVTLRCSPKSGHDTVSWYQQALGQGPQFIFQYYEEEERQRGNFPDRFSGHQFPNYSSELNVNALLLGDSALYLCASSLNPDSSTEAFFGQGTRLTVV.

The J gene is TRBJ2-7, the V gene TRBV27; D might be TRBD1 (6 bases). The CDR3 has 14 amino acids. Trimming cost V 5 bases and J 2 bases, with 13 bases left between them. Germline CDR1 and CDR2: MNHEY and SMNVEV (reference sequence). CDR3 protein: CASSVTGTPYEQYF. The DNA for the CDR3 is TGTGCCAGCAGTGTTACCGGGACACCCTACGAGCAGTACTTC.

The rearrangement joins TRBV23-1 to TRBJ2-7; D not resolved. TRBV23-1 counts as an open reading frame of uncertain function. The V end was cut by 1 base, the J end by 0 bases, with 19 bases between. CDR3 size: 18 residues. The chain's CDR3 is CASSQFPRSGSSSYEQYF. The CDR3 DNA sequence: TGCGCCAGCAGTCAATTCCCTCGGAGTGGCAGTTCCTCCTACGAGCAGTACTTC.

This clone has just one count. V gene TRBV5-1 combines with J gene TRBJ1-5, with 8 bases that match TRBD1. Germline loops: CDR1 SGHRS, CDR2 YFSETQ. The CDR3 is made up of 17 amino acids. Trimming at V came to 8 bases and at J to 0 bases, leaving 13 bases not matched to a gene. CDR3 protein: CARGQVARVYSNQPQHF. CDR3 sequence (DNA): TGCGCCAGGGGACAGGTGGCGCGTGTGTATAGCAATCAGCCCCAGCATTTT.